This TCR beta chain was observed in a study of cytomegalovirus exposure and HLA in healthy donors. The overall study: In a later analysis, it was reported that the 90 to 150 validation repertoires had been produced on the same platform as the 666 repertoires belonging to the first cohort.

Using immunoSEQ multiplex PCR, the repertoire was profiled, and TCRdb retains in-frame clones only, with some absent. Of approximately 73,000 clones listed, 85% to 95% are singletons. Findings and caveats of the study: Reports showed the classifier diagnosing cytomegalovirus status with high specificity and sensitivity.

Note on this clone: No antigen is known for it.

The germline gives CDR1 SEHNR, CDR2 FQNEAQ (reference sequence). The CDR3 covers 16 residues. The ends were cut back, 4 bases at V and 0 bases at J, with 13 bases in the middle. The sequence derives from a man between 18 and 29 years old in good health and CMV-seronegative. This chain connects TRBV7-9 to TRBJ1-3; D ambiguous. The sequenced sample was PBMCs. For the CDR3, the DNA is TGTGCCAGCAGCTCTTGGGAGGACTTCTCTGGAAACACCATATATTTT. Its translation: CASSSWEDFSGNTIYF.